The entry below describes one T cell receptor beta chain. This sample was included in a study of blood T cell repertoires in COVID-19. Overall study: Whether acute or convalescent, the COVID-19 samples came from the United States, Italy and Spain.

V was pared by 3 bases and J by 8 bases, with 14 bases between. The CDR3 consists of 14 residues. From germline, CDR1 is MRHNA and CDR2 SNTAGT. Study processing details: By means of reference gene primer amplification, nucleated cell counts were estimated. TCRdb keeps only in-frame clones here, not all; method: immunoSEQ multiplex PCR. V and J calls and clone size are copied from that table; D and trimming were computed from the DNA. The table lists about 50,000 clones, roughly four fifths of them singletons. The source is a man aged 60 to 69 with acute or convalescent COVID-19. J is TRBJ2-1 and V is TRBV6-4; D is unclear. Sequencing was carried out using peripheral blood. CDR3 sequence: CASSEIGVGDEQFF. The CDR3 region has the DNA TGTGCCAGCAGTGAGATAGGAGTTGGAGATGAGCAGTTCTTC.